One and the same sample provided the 11 T cell receptor beta chains below, sequenced in a study of vaccination effects on CD4 cells after COVID-19. With about 9 days of culture completed, CD4+ T cells were isolated. Confirmation by PCR established that the person had SARS-CoV-2 infection between March and December 2020. Participants were given two doses of BNT162b2 or mRNA-1273 vaccine. Their recognized antigens are unknown. Repertoires were generated with immunoSEQ multiplex PCR, while TCRdb's copy carries only in-frame clones and drops some. In the table there are tens of thousands of clones, nearly 75% of which are singletons. The sample in question was CD4+ T cells from PBMCs cultured without peptide, obtained after COVID-19 vaccination. The receptor set was obtained from a human donor who had a prior SARS-CoV-2 infection.

This chain's CDR3 is CASSPTGRAEEKLFF. The CDR3 DNA sequence: TGCGCCAGCAGCCCCACAGGAAGGGCGGAAGAAAAACTGTTTTTT. The chain couples TRBV5-1 to TRBJ1-4; weak D call: TRBD1 (5 bases). V was trimmed by 4 bases and J by 8 bases, leaving 18 bases between them. CDR3 length equals 15 residues. Looked up from germline, CDR1 is SGHRS and CDR2 is YFSETQ.

The V gene is TRBV2, the J gene TRBJ2-1; TRBD2 agrees at 8 bases. Germline V CDR1 and CDR2: SNHLY, FYNNEI. V trimming: 8 bases; J trimming: 5 bases; junction bases outside the gene matches: 5. The CDR3 contains 13 residues. DNA for the CDR3: TGTGCCAGCGAGGGACTAGTGGACAATGAGCAGTTCTTC. Translating it yields CASEGLVDNEQFF.

This clone was observed a single time. The chain has TRBV13 and TRBJ1-2, with 10 nucleotides matching TRBD1. This CDR3 comprises 18 residues. From germline, CDR1 is PRHDT and CDR2 FYEKMQ (reference sequence). Germline trimming cut 5 bases from V and 2 bases from J; bases unmatched to any gene: 14. For the CDR3, the DNA is TGTGCCAGCAGCCACCGGGACAGGGGCGTGCTGAGGAACTATGGCTACACCTTC. Translated: CASSHRDRGVLRNYGYTF.

The rearrangement joins TRBV6-5 to TRBJ2-3, with D perhaps matching TRBD1 (6 bases). Trimming pared 8 bases from V and 4 bases from J, leaving 19 bases between. Germline V gene lookup returns CDR1 MNHEY and CDR2 SVGAGI. The CDR3 length is 15 residues. The CDR3 nucleotides read TGTGCCAGCCCCCGAACAGGGAGTTTACCAGATACGCAGTATTTT. This gives the protein CASPRTGSLPDTQYF.

The V and J genes are TRBV5-1 and TRBJ1-2; TRBD1 is a possible D gene (5 bases). Trimming shortened V by 3 bases and J by 0 bases, and 12 bases separated the two germline ends. The CDR3 loop spans 15 amino acids. CDR1 and CDR2 (germline): SGHRS, YFSETQ. The CDR3 loop reads CASSSGGGANYGYTF. The DNA of the CDR3 is TGCGCCAGCAGCTCCGGTGGGGGGGCTAACTATGGCTACACCTTC.

This chain joins TRBV2 and TRBJ1-3; D might be TRBD1 (5 bases). The CDR3 runs to 15 residues. The germline V gene encodes CDR1 SNHLY and CDR2 FYNNEI. V was pared by 6 bases and J by 4 bases, with 16 bases between. CDR3 sequence reads: CASSLQDGGGNTIYF. CDR3 DNA sequence: TGTGCCAGCAGCCTACAGGACGGGGGGGGAAACACCATATATTTT.

J is TRBJ2-5 and V is TRBV11-1, with D perhaps being TRBD1 or TRBD2 (6 bases each). CDR1 is SGHAT, CDR2 FQDESV, per germline (reference sequence). The ends were cut back, 1 base at V and 4 bases at J, with 10 bases in the middle. The CDR3 sequence is 14 residues long. This CDR3 is CASSLGRGAETQYF. As DNA, the CDR3 is TGTGCCAGCAGCTTAGGGAGGGGGGCAGAGACCCAGTACTTC.

This chain's CDR3 is CASSLAGQSTDTQYF. The CDR3 nucleotides are TGTGCCAGCAGCTTAGCCGGACAGAGCACAGATACGCAGTATTTT. The V and J genes are TRBV7-9 and TRBJ2-3; the D gene is possibly TRBD1 (6 bases). The germline gives CDR1 SEHNR, CDR2 FQNEAQ (reference sequence). The length of the CDR3 is 15 residues. Trimming pared 0 bases from V and 0 bases from J, leaving 7 bases between.

This clone has a handful of counts. The chain employs TRBV4-3 and TRBJ2-7; the D is unclear. In germline, CDR1 is LGHNA, CDR2 YSLEER. V lost 2 bases and J lost 0, with 8 bases in between. The CDR3 consists of 14 residues. CDR3 loop: CASSQLYSSYEQYF. The CDR3 DNA reads TGCGCCAGCAGCCAACTTTACAGCTCCTACGAGCAGTACTTC.

This clone was picked up a small number of times. This sample includes further DNA sequences coding for the same CDR3. This rearrangement joins TRBV5-5 to TRBJ2-1, with 10 bases matching TRBD2. The CDR3 runs to 15 residues. The germline gives CDR1 SGHKS, CDR2 YYEKEE (reference sequence). Trimming cost V 0 bases and J 4 bases; bases outside gene matches: 1. CDR3 nucleotides: TGTGCCAGCAGCTTGGGAGCGGGGGGGTACAATGAGCAGTTCTTC. It specifies CASSLGAGGYNEQFF.

This clone was picked up a small number of times. The chain couples TRBV7-9 to TRBJ1-2; D is unresolved. There are 12 residues in the CDR3. Trimming shortened V by 7 bases and J by 4 bases, and 10 bases separated the two germline ends. Germline values: CDR1 SEHNR, CDR2 FQNEAQ (reference sequence). The CDR3 reads CASTPAGYGYTF. In DNA form, the CDR3 reads TGTGCCAGCACTCCCGCGGGCTATGGCTACACCTTC. Filled out from reference TRBV7-9 and TRBJ1-2, the complete variable domain reads DTGVSQNPRHKITKRGQNVTFRCDPISEHNRLYWYRQTLGQGPEFLTYFQNEAQLEKSRLLSDRFSAERPKGSFSTLEIQRTEQGDSAMYLCASTPAGYGYTFGSGTRLTVV.